One and the same sample provided the 26 T cell receptor beta chains below, sequenced in a study of blood T cell repertoires in COVID-19. Method: immunoSEQ multiplex PCR; TCRdb's copy keeps in-frame clones and lacks some. The profile shows some 300,000 clones, 70% to 90% of them singletons. Material: peripheral blood. Receptors originate from a woman in her seventies with COVID-19, enrolled during active disease.

This clone was counted between two and nine times. V and J are TRBV27 and TRBJ1-1; 7 bases map to TRBD1. V lost 7 bases and J lost 9; bases outside the gene matches: 8. The CDR3 consists of 12 residues. Germline values: CDR1 MNHEY, CDR2 SMNVEV (reference sequence). The CDR3 coding sequence is TGTGCCAGCAAAACAGGGGCCTTTCAAGCTTTCTTT. Amino acids: CASKTGAFQAFF.

The chain combines TRBV5-6 with TRBJ2-7; unclear D gene. CDR3 length: 15 residues. The germline V gene encodes CDR1 SGHDT and CDR2 YYEEEE. V lost 4 bases, J lost 0 bases, and 14 bases lay in between. CDR3 coding DNA: TGTGCCAGCAGCCCAAGAGTTTTACTCTCCTACGAGCAGTACTTC. Translating it yields CASSPRVLLSYEQYF.

The DNA of the CDR3 is TGTGCCAGCAGCTTAGGGCGGGGGTACTACGAGCAGTACTTC. This translates into CASSLGRGYYEQYF. The chain joins TRBV7-6 to TRBJ2-7, with 7 positions matching TRBD2. CDR1 and CDR2 (germline): SGHVS, FNYEAQ. Trimming cost V 1 base and J 3 bases; bases outside gene matches: 3. The CDR3 runs 14 residues.

This chain joins TRBV12-3 or TRBV12-4 and TRBJ2-7; D is possibly TRBD2 (5 bases). Trimming left V 6 bases short and J 4 bases short, with 13 bases between. The CDR3 consists of 13 residues. The CDR3 protein is CASRPGSTYEQYF. The CDR3 DNA is TGTGCCAGCAGGCCGGGATCTACATACGAGCAGTACTTC.

Concerning this clone: The junction shows a germline mismatch at one end, possibly a read error. This chain uses TRBV12-5 with TRBJ2-3, with a possible D match to TRBD1 (6 bases). Germline CDR1 LGHNT, CDR2 FRNRAP. The CDR3 loop spans 13 amino acids. This chain's CDR3 is CASGLTGTDTQYF. CDR3 DNA sequence: TGTGCTAGTGGTCTGACAGGCACGGATACGCAGTATTTT.

The count of this clone is one. This rearrangement joins TRBV9 to TRBJ2-7; 7 nucleotides match TRBD1. The V gene's germline CDR1 is SGDLS and CDR2 YYNGEE. The CDR3 runs to 13 residues. V lost 0 bases to trimming and J lost 7 bases; unmatched junction nucleotides: 4. DNA for the CDR3: TGTGCCAGCAGCGTAGCTACAGGGGCAGAGCAGTACTTC. Protein product: CASSVATGAEQYF. The full variable domain, its missing parts supplied by reference TRBV9 and TRBJ2-7, is DSGVTQTPKHLITATGQRVTLRCSPRSGDLSVYWYQQSLDQGLQFLIQYYNGEERAKGNILERFSAQQFPDLHSELNLSSLELGDSALYFCASSVATGAEQYFGPGTRLTVT.

The gene calls are TRBV4-1 and TRBJ2-3, with 10 bases matching TRBD2. The CDR3 is made up of 16 amino acids. J lost 0 bases, V lost 4 bases, and 4 bases had no gene match. In germline, CDR1 is MGHRA, CDR2 YSYEKL. The DNA for the CDR3 is TGCGCCAGCAGCCCCGAGACTAGCGGGAGCACAGATACGCAGTATTTT. Translating gives CASSPETSGSTDTQYF.

The chain couples TRBV11-2 to TRBJ1-2; D remains ambiguous. The CDR3 has 14 residues. CDR1 is SGHAT and CDR2 is FQNNGV in the germline V gene. V was shortened by 2 bases and J by 4 bases, with 11 bases between the two germline ends. CDR3 sequence (DNA): TGTGCCAGCAGCTTATCCCCAGGCCCCTATGGCTACACCTTC. Its translation: CASSLSPGPYGYTF.

V usage is TRBV5-1 and J usage is TRBJ2-7, with D possibly being TRBD1 (5 bases). CDR1 and CDR2 (germline): SGHRS, YFSETQ. The CDR3 consists of 15 residues. The V end was cut by 4 bases, the J end by 0 bases, with 14 bases between. CDR3 bases: TGCGCCAGCAGCCTCTCCGCAGGGTCCTCCTACGAGCAGTACTTC. Translating gives CASSLSAGSSYEQYF.

V and J are TRBV19 and TRBJ1-6, with TRBD1 matching 7 bases. The CDR3 runs 14 residues. The germline gives CDR1 LNHDA, CDR2 SQIVND (reference sequence). After removal of 6 bases from V and 5 bases from J, the junction contained 4 bases not matched to a gene. For the CDR3, the DNA is TGTGCCAGTAGCTCCGACAGGGATAATTCACCCCTCCACTTT. The encoded protein is CASSSDRDNSPLHF.

The chain couples TRBV7-2 to TRBJ2-5; 9 bases fit TRBD2. Germline V gives CDR1 SGHTA, CDR2 FQGNSA. V shed 2 bases, J shed 5 bases, and the junction held 3 bases outside the gene matches. This CDR3 spans 14 amino acids. CDR3 amino acids: CASSLMSGGETQYF. The CDR3, as DNA: TGTGCCAGCAGCTTAATGAGCGGGGGGGAGACCCAGTACTTC. The whole variable domain, filled in from reference TRBV7-2 and TRBJ2-5, reads GAGVSQSPSNKVTEKGKDVELRCDPISGHTALYWYRQSLGQGLEFLIYFQGNSAPDKSGLPSDRFSAERTGGSVSTLTIQRTQQEDSAVYLCASSLMSGGETQYFGPGTRLLVL.

The V and J genes are TRBV11-2 and TRBJ1-1; D might be TRBD1 (6 bases). CDR1 is SGHAT and CDR2 is FQNNGV in the germline V gene. Trimming took off 2 bases at V and 4 bases at J, with 11 bases between the two ends. The CDR3 spans 14 residues. CDR3 amino acids: CASSLSRGGTEAFF. The CDR3 DNA is TGTGCCAGCAGCTTAAGTCGAGGGGGCACTGAAGCTTTCTTT.

The genes are TRBV3-1 (or the pseudogene TRBV3-2) and TRBJ1-5, with 8 bases that match TRBD1. This CDR3 region has 13 residues. Unmatched junction bases numbered 5, after V lost 6 bases and J lost 7 bases. Germline V CDR1 and CDR2: LGHDT, YNNKEL (reference sequence). As DNA, the CDR3 is TGTGCCAGCAGTGACAGGGGAGGCCAGCCCCAGCATTTT. Translated: CASSDRGGQPQHF.

Regarding this clone: The same CDR3 also results from other DNA sequences found in this sample. The V call is TRBV24-1, the J call TRBJ1-1; D is perhaps TRBD1 (6 bases). From germline, CDR1 is KGHDR and CDR2 SFDVKD. Trimming shortened V by 3 bases and J by 4 bases, and 8 bases separated the two germline ends. The length of the CDR3 is 13 residues. The CDR3 nucleotides read TGTGCCACCAGTGATCTAGGGGGCACTGAAGCTTTCTTT. Protein sequence: CATSDLGGTEAFF.

This rearrangement joins TRBV18 to TRBJ2-2; D is ambiguous. This CDR3 has 13 amino acids. Trimming pared 3 bases from V and 5 bases from J, leaving 7 bases between. Germline V gene data show CDR1 as KGHSH and CDR2 as LQKENI. CDR3 DNA sequence: TGTGCCAGCTCACCGTCTCTAACCGGGGAGCTGTTTTTT. Its protein is CASSPSLTGELFF.

The gene calls are TRBV5-6 and TRBJ2-7; D perhaps matches TRBD2 (5 bases). Per germline, CDR1 SGHDT and CDR2 YYEEEE. The CDR3 covers 15 residues. V was cut by 4 bases and J by 2 bases, with 16 bases left in between. The chain's CDR3 is CASSPVISATYEQYF. The CDR3 DNA sequence: TGTGCCAGCAGCCCTGTTATTAGCGCAACCTACGAGCAGTACTTC.

V is TRBV27 and J is TRBJ1-6; D may be TRBD1 (6 bases). This CDR3 comprises 15 residues. Trimming stripped 2 bases from V and 8 bases from J, with 13 bases between. From germline, CDR1 is MNHEY and CDR2 SMNVEV (reference sequence). The CDR3 DNA reads as TGTGCCAGCAGTTTAGTCCGGGACAATTATTCACCCCTCCACTTT. As protein: CASSLVRDNYSPLHF.

This clone was detected only once. This rearrangement joins TRBV10-3 to TRBJ1-6; TRBD1 is a possible D gene (5 bases). Looked up from germline, CDR1 is ENHRY and CDR2 is SYGVKD. The CDR3 covers 14 residues. V was shortened by 8 bases and J by 7 bases, with 15 bases between the two germline ends. CDR3 DNA sequence: TGTGCCATCGGGGGGTCAGGCCTCAATTCACCCCTCCACTTT. This codes for CAIGGSGLNSPLHF.

This sequence joins TRBV5-6 and TRBJ2-2; a weak D match, TRBD2 (9 bases). The CDR3 covers 19 residues. Germline V gene sequence: CDR1 SGHDT, CDR2 YYEEEE. V lost 4 bases and J lost 0, with 22 bases in between. CDR3: CASSRREGRGLSNTGELFF. In DNA, the CDR3 is TGTGCCAGCAGCCGGCGGGAGGGCAGGGGGCTATCGAACACCGGGGAGCTGTTTTTT. Combining the CDR3 with reference TRBV5-6 and TRBJ2-2 gives the whole variable domain DAGVTQSPTHLIKTRGQQVTLRCSPKSGHDTVSWYQQALGQGPQFIFQYYEEEERQRGNFPDRFSGHQFPNYSSELNVNALLLGDSALYLCASSRREGRGLSNTGELFFGEGSRLTVL.

The sample holds many counts of this clone. The chain links TRBV27 to TRBJ1-1; 7 bases agree with TRBD1. The CDR3 has 14 amino acids. Looked up from germline, CDR1 is MNHEY and CDR2 is SMNVEV (reference sequence). Unmatched junction bases numbered 7, after V lost 6 bases and J lost 3 bases. Here the CDR3 reads CASRYRGVHTEAFF. Written as DNA, the CDR3 is TGTGCCAGCAGATACAGGGGTGTTCACACTGAAGCTTTCTTT.

The genes are TRBV24-1 and TRBJ1-2, with D possibly being TRBD1 (6 bases). Trimming stripped 3 bases from V and 4 bases from J, with 11 bases between. CDR3 length: 14 amino acids. The germline gives CDR1 KGHDR, CDR2 SFDVKD. The CDR3 sequence: CATSDATGTYGYTF. DNA of the CDR3: TGTGCCACCAGTGATGCGACAGGTACCTATGGCTACACCTTC.

This clone was observed once. The chain is built from TRBV2 and TRBJ2-5, with 11 bases that match TRBD2. Germline V gene lookup returns CDR1 SNHLY and CDR2 FYNNEI. This CDR3 is built from 16 residues. V shed 7 bases and J 0 bases; nucleotides not matched to a gene: 7. DNA for the CDR3: TGTGCCAGCACTTTACTAGCGGGGGACTACCAAGAGACCCAGTACTTC. Translating it yields CASTLLAGDYQETQYF. Using reference TRBV2 and TRBJ2-5 for the parts outside the CDR3, the full variable domain is EPEVTQTPSHQVTQMGQEVILRCVPISNHLYFYWYRQILGQKVEFLVSFYNNEISEKSEIFDDQFSVERPDGSNFTLKIRSTKLEDSAMYFCASTLLAGDYQETQYFGPGTRLLVL.

This clone was seen once. The rearrangement links TRBV2 to TRBJ1-1, with D unclear. CDR1 SNHLY and CDR2 FYNNEI come from the germline V gene. V was cut by 6 bases and J by 1 base, with 9 bases left in between. The CDR3 extends over 13 amino acids. This CDR3 is CASRGGRNTEAFF. The CDR3 DNA is TGTGCCAGCAGGGGAGGCAGGAACACTGAAGCTTTCTTT.

This chain joins TRBV7-2 and TRBJ1-4, with 7 bases matching TRBD1. This CDR3 spans 13 amino acids. Germline V CDR1 and CDR2: SGHTA, FQGNSA. V gave up 5 bases and J gave up 7 bases; unmatched junction bases: 4. The CDR3 DNA follows: TGTGCCAGCAGCCTGGGGACAGCTGAAAAACTGTTTTTT. Its protein product is CASSLGTAEKLFF.

The chain employs TRBV7-8 and TRBJ2-2; no definite D call. Germline V gene lookup returns CDR1 SGHVS and CDR2 FQNEAQ. The CDR3 runs to 15 residues. Trimming removed 2 bases at V and 0 bases at J, with 7 bases between. CDR3 sequence: CASSLRLSNTGELFF. The CDR3 region has the DNA TGTGCCAGCAGCTTAAGACTCTCGAACACCGGGGAGCTGTTTTTT. The full variable domain, rest sourced from reference TRBV7-8 and TRBJ2-2, is GAGVSQSPRYKVAKRGQDVALRCDPISGHVSLFWYQQALGQGPEFLTYFQNEAQLDKSGLPSDRFFAERPEGSVSTLKIQRTQQEDSAVYLCASSLRLSNTGELFFGEGSRLTVL.

A word on this clone: The junction differs from germline at one of its ends, possibly a read error. This chain links TRBV2 with TRBJ2-7; D not resolved. This CDR3 is built from 11 residues. Germline lookup yields CDR1 SNHLY and CDR2 FYNNEI. The CDR3 here is CASSLSLTHGF. As DNA, the CDR3 is TGTGCCAGCAGTCTATCCCTCACGCACGGCTTC.